These 15 T cell receptor beta chains came from one sample sequenced in a study of blood T cell repertoires in COVID-19. The data were produced by immunoSEQ multiplex PCR, yet TCRdb's version contains in-frame clones alone and is incomplete. Altogether about 110,000 clones are present, about 85% being singletons, with the ten largest covering less than 1.5%. Specimen: peripheral blood. These receptors originate from a man aged 35 to 55 with acute or convalescent COVID-19.

V usage is TRBV18 and J usage is TRBJ1-2, with 12 nucleotides matching TRBD1. Unmatched junction bases numbered 3, after V lost 3 bases and J lost 4 bases. CDR3 length: 15 amino acids. Germline V lookup: CDR1 KGHSH, CDR2 LQKENI. The CDR3 DNA reads TGTGCCAGCTCACCCGGGACAGGGGGCGGCTATGGCTACACCTTC. Protein sequence: CASSPGTGGGYGYTF.

The DNA of the CDR3 is TGTGCCAGCAGCGCCGGGACAGGGGCTGGAAACACCATATATTTT. Amino acids: CASSAGTGAGNTIYF. This chain joins TRBV11-1 and TRBJ1-3; 10 bases agree with TRBD1. J was trimmed by 2 bases and V by 5 bases; bases with no gene match: 3. This CDR3 comprises 15 residues. Germline V gene lookup returns CDR1 SGHAT and CDR2 FQDESV (reference sequence).

This sequence joins TRBV6-2 or TRBV6-3 and TRBJ1-1; D is undetermined. The length of the CDR3 is 13 residues. Germline loops: CDR1 MNHEY, CDR2 SVGEGT. With 2 bases removed from V and 1 base from J, the gap between germline ends came to 5 bases. CDR3: CASSYGENTEAFF. The DNA of the CDR3 is TGTGCCAGCAGTTACGGAGAGAACACTGAAGCTTTCTTT.

J is TRBJ2-7 and V is TRBV19; 9 nucleotides align to TRBD1. V was pared by 6 bases and J by 1 base, with 7 bases of the junction left unmatched. The CDR3 length is 15 residues. Germline loops: CDR1 LNHDA, CDR2 SQIVND (reference sequence). The CDR3 DNA follows: TGTGCCAGTAGACAGATGGGACAGGGTTCCTACGAGCAGTACTTC. As protein: CASRQMGQGSYEQYF.

V is TRBV5-1 and J is TRBJ2-1; TRBD2 matches 8 bases. Germline CDR1 SGHRS, CDR2 YFSETQ. V gave up 2 bases and J gave up 0 bases; unmatched junction bases: 4. The CDR3 length is 16 residues. The CDR3 nucleotides are TGCGCCAGCAGCTTCCTGAGCGGGAGCTCCTACAATGAGCAGTTCTTC. It is translated as CASSFLSGSSYNEQFF.

V and J are TRBV19 and TRBJ1-2; TRBD1 matches 10 bases. Unmatched junction bases numbered 12, after V lost 8 bases and J lost 0 bases. Germline V gene data show CDR1 as LNHDA and CDR2 as SQIVND (reference sequence). This CDR3 contains 17 residues. CDR3 amino acids: CASSFSGTGVSNYGYTF. The CDR3 DNA follows: TGTGCCAGTTCATTCTCAGGGACAGGGGTTTCTAACTATGGCTACACCTTC.

This clone was seen more than once but under ten times. CDR3 nucleotide sequence: TGTGCCAGCAGCCGAAATACCGGGACAGGGCTTCTGAACCTCCACTTT. It encodes CASSRNTGTGLLNLHF. V is TRBV3-1 (or the pseudogene TRBV3-2) and J is TRBJ1-6; 9 nucleotides agree with TRBD1. CDR1 and CDR2 (germline): LGHDT, YNNKEL (reference sequence). The length of the CDR3 is 16 residues. V shed 4 bases, J shed 15 bases, and the junction held 16 bases outside the gene matches.

The CDR3 nucleotides are TGTGCCAGCAGTTACTCGAGGCGCGGGGGGGCCTACGAGCAGTACTTC. Protein sequence: CASSYSRRGGAYEQYF. V gene TRBV6-5 combines with J gene TRBJ2-7; 9 bases agree with TRBD2. J lost 2 bases, V lost 0 bases, and 5 bases had no gene match. CDR1 and CDR2 (germline): MNHEY, SVGAGI. There are 16 residues in the CDR3.

The J gene is TRBJ2-7, the V gene TRBV2, with D possibly being TRBD1 (6 bases). The CDR3 length is 14 residues. Germline V gene lookup returns CDR1 SNHLY and CDR2 FYNNEI. Between the trimmed V and J ends, which lost 7 bases and 7 bases, there was a span of 20 bases. The CDR3 protein is CASKNFQGPGEQYF. The CDR3 nucleotides read TGTGCCAGCAAGAACTTTCAGGGGCCGGGGGAGCAGTACTTC.

This chain uses TRBV28 with TRBJ2-2; D might be TRBD1 (6 bases). This CDR3 spans 15 amino acids. V dropped 5 bases and J dropped 0 bases, with 10 bases sitting between them. CDR1 is MDHEN, CDR2 SYDVKM, per germline. CDR3 sequence reads: CASSIGTTNTGELFF. In DNA form, the CDR3 reads TGTGCCAGCAGTATCGGGACAACGAACACCGGGGAGCTGTTTTTT.

This chain joins TRBV7-8 and TRBJ2-7, with 9 bases aligning to TRBD1. J gave up 5 bases and V 5 bases, and 7 bases lay outside the gene matches. This CDR3 spans 14 amino acids. The germline V gene has CDR1 SGHVS and CDR2 FQNEAQ. The CDR3 loop reads CASSKDRGTHEQYF. CDR3 DNA sequence: TGTGCCAGCAGCAAAGACAGGGGGACGCACGAGCAGTACTTC.

V usage is TRBV7-8 and J usage is TRBJ1-3; 8 bases line up with TRBD1. The CDR3 length is 17 residues. Germline V CDR1 and CDR2: SGHVS, FQNEAQ. V was clipped by 5 bases and J by 0 bases; unmatched bases: 9. The CDR3 is CASSPRDRSNSGNTIYF. The DNA for the CDR3 is TGTGCCAGCAGCCCGAGGGACAGGAGTAACTCTGGAAACACCATATATTTT.

The J gene is TRBJ2-3, the V gene TRBV6-4; 11 bases fit TRBD2. CDR3 length equals 17 residues. The germline V gene encodes CDR1 MRHNA and CDR2 SNTAGT. V was pared by 0 bases and J by 8 bases, with 10 bases of the junction left unmatched. The CDR3 loop reads CASSDSVAGGPQGTQYF. CDR3 coding DNA: TGTGCCAGCAGTGACTCGGTAGCGGGAGGGCCACAAGGTACGCAGTATTTT.

This chain links TRBV5-1 with TRBJ2-7; 7 bases are shared with TRBD2. The CDR3 length is 14 residues. The V and J ends lost 5 bases and 3 bases, in that order; junction bases with no gene match: 8. Germline V gene sequence: CDR1 SGHRS, CDR2 YFSETQ. DNA of the CDR3: TGCGCCAGCAGTCCGACTAGCCCCGACTACGAGCAGTACTTC. This gives the protein CASSPTSPDYEQYF.

The V gene is TRBV7-2, the J gene TRBJ2-7; D possibly corresponds to TRBD1 (6 bases). Trimming took 5 bases from V and 3 from J, leaving 20 bases between them. The CDR3 is 16 residues long. Germline CDR1 reads SGHTA; CDR2 reads FQGNSA. In DNA form, the CDR3 reads TGTGCCAGCAGCCAACGGAGCTCGGGACATCGCTACGAGCAGTACTTC. This encodes CASSQRSSGHRYEQYF. Based on the CDR3 plus reference TRBV7-2 and TRBJ2-7, the full variable domain is GAGVSQSPSNKVTEKGKDVELRCDPISGHTALYWYRQSLGQGLEFLIYFQGNSAPDKSGLPSDRFSAERTGGSVSTLTIQRTQQEDSAVYLCASSQRSSGHRYEQYFGPGTRLTVT.